These 21 T cell receptor beta chains share one sample of origin, sequenced in a study of graft-versus-host responses after intestinal transplantation. Data came from immunoSEQ multiplex PCR; TCRdb stores just in-frame clones and leaves some out. The table shows 80,000 to 95,000 clones, with approximately 90% occurring only once. Their target antigens are unknown. The source material was unstimulated CD8+ T cells sorted from spleen or lymph node cells, sampled before intestinal transplant. The receptor source for this set is a human donor who received an intestinal transplant.

The chain combines TRBV9 with TRBJ1-2; tentative D call: TRBD1 (5 bases). CDR3 length equals 16 residues. V lost 0 bases, J lost 4 bases, and 16 bases lay in between. In germline, CDR1 is SGDLS, CDR2 YYNGEE. CDR3 amino acids: CASSVEVGANFYGYTF. Written as DNA, the CDR3 is TGTGCCAGCAGCGTAGAAGTAGGGGCGAACTTCTATGGCTACACCTTC.

The J gene is TRBJ2-1, the V gene TRBV4-1, with no clear D. The CDR3 loop spans 14 amino acids. V was shortened by 1 base and J by 6 bases, with 10 bases between the two germline ends. Germline V gene lookup returns CDR1 MGHRA and CDR2 YSYEKL. The CDR3 nucleotides read TGCGCCAGCAGCCAAGGATCTACCCTCAATGAGCAGTTCTTC. This encodes CASSQGSTLNEQFF.

The J gene is TRBJ2-2, the V gene TRBV19; TRBD1 is a possible D gene (6 bases). CDR3 size: 14 residues. The germline CDR1 and CDR2 sequences are LNHDA and SQIVND (reference sequence). V shed 10 bases and J shed 5 bases, with 17 bases lying between them. Here the CDR3 DNA reads TGTGCCACCCAAACTGGGGGCTTTACCGGGGAGCTGTTTTTT. Its translation: CATQTGGFTGELFF.

V and J are TRBV6-5 and TRBJ1-2; 7 positions match TRBD1. This CDR3 comprises 13 residues. Trimming removed 4 bases from V and 1 base from J; junction bases left unmatched: 0. The germline V gene has CDR1 MNHEY and CDR2 SVGAGI. This chain's CDR3 is CASSWDSNYGYTF. CDR3 DNA sequence: TGTGCCAGCAGTTGGGACAGTAACTATGGCTACACCTTC.

This sequence joins TRBV19 and TRBJ1-1, with unresolved D. The CDR3 sequence is 12 residues long. Germline CDR1 LNHDA, CDR2 SQIVND (reference sequence). Trimming stripped 7 bases from V and 4 bases from J, with 10 bases between. The CDR3 sequence is CASTSGPTEAFF. In DNA form, the CDR3 reads TGTGCCAGTACCTCTGGGCCCACTGAAGCTTTCTTT.

This chain joins TRBV7-2 and TRBJ1-2; D is unresolved. Trimming took 7 bases from V and 9 from J, leaving 24 bases between them. Germline lookup yields CDR1 SGHTA and CDR2 FQGNSA. CDR3 length: 15 amino acids. The CDR3 here is CASTPSYGSANCYTF. In nucleotides, the CDR3 is TGTGCCAGCACCCCATCCTACGGGTCGGCAAATTGCTACACCTTC.

The rearrangement uses TRBV2 and TRBJ1-4; a possible D gene is TRBD1 (6 bases). This CDR3 is built from 19 residues. Trimming took 11 bases from V and 10 from J, leaving 38 bases between them. Germline values: CDR1 SNHLY, CDR2 FYNNEI. CDR3 in DNA: TGTGCCGCGAATACCAGGGGCAGGGGAGGCAATTTCGCCGCGGCAAAACTGTTTTTT. It translates to CAANTRGRGGNFAAAKLFF.

The chain uses TRBV4-1 and TRBJ2-2; D might be TRBD2 (5 bases). V was trimmed by 8 bases and J by 4 bases, leaving 8 bases between them. There are 12 residues in the CDR3. Germline loops: CDR1 MGHRA, CDR2 YSYEKL. The CDR3 nucleotides read TGCGCCAGCGGGAGTGTCACCGGGGAGCTGTTTTTT. Translated, it gives CASGSVTGELFF.

V and J are TRBV9 and TRBJ2-5, with 9 bases identical to TRBD2. Germline V gene sequence: CDR1 SGDLS, CDR2 YYNGEE. J gave up 4 bases and V 4 bases, and 5 bases lay outside the gene matches. The CDR3 runs to 14 residues. The CDR3 DNA sequence: TGTGCCAGCAGCCCAGCGGGAGGAGTAGAGACCCAGTACTTC. It encodes CASSPAGGVETQYF.

As to this clone: Mismatch with germline at one junction end may stem from a read error. The rearrangement joins TRBV4-1 to TRBJ1-4; TRBD1 matches 7 bases. Germline V gene lookup returns CDR1 MGHRA and CDR2 YSYEKL. The CDR3 runs to 14 residues. CDR3 nucleotide sequence: TGCGCCAGCAGTCAAGAGGCAGGGGGGGAAAAACTGTTTTTT. Translating it yields CASSQEAGGEKLFF.

This rearrangement joins TRBV6-5 to TRBJ1-5; unclear D gene. Germline V CDR1 and CDR2: MNHEY, SVGAGI. Trimming left V 7 bases short and J 0 bases short, with 10 bases between. CDR3 size: 14 residues. CDR3 sequence: CASKSTDSNQPQHF. The DNA of the CDR3 is TGTGCCAGCAAGAGTACAGATAGCAATCAGCCCCAGCATTTT.

The genes are TRBV4-1 and TRBJ2-5; maybe TRBD2 (5 bases). V shed 0 bases and J shed 5 bases, with 7 bases lying between them. Germline V gene sequence: CDR1 MGHRA, CDR2 YSYEKL. This CDR3 has 13 amino acids. CDR3 in amino acids: CASSQDRRETQYF. The CDR3 coding sequence is TGCGCCAGCAGCCAAGATCGGAGGGAGACCCAGTACTTC.

The J gene is TRBJ1-4, the V gene TRBV19; D is undetermined. V was cut by 3 bases and J by 7 bases, with 21 bases left in between. The CDR3 is 17 amino acids. Germline V CDR1 and CDR2: LNHDA, SQIVND (reference sequence). The CDR3 DNA is TGTGCCAGTAGTATTAATTCTGGGTTCGGGCATCGTGAAAAACTGTTTTTT. This gives the protein CASSINSGFGHREKLFF.

This chain's CDR3 is CASSSPGRETYEQYF. CDR3 in DNA: TGTGCCAGCAGTTCTCCCGGGAGAGAAACATACGAGCAGTACTTC. This chain connects TRBV6-5 to TRBJ2-7; D might be TRBD2 (6 bases). Trimming took 4 bases from V and 4 from J, leaving 17 bases between them. This CDR3 spans 15 amino acids. The V gene's germline CDR1 is MNHEY and CDR2 SVGAGI.

The chain employs TRBV27 and TRBJ1-1; D is ambiguous. The CDR3 loop spans 12 amino acids. Trimming left V 5 bases short and J 6 bases short, with 10 bases between. The germline V gene encodes CDR1 MNHEY and CDR2 SMNVEV (reference sequence). The CDR3 DNA follows: TGTGCCAGCAGTGTTTATGGTGCTGAAGCTTTCTTT. Translated, it gives CASSVYGAEAFF.

The gene calls are TRBV18 and TRBJ1-4; D perhaps matches TRBD1 (6 bases). Germline-derived CDR1 and CDR2 are KGHSH and LQKENI. The CDR3 totals 14 residues. V was cut by 2 bases and J by 16 bases, with 20 bases left in between. The CDR3 coding sequence is TGTGCCAGCTCACCAATTCCGGGGGCTCCCTTCGGGTTTTTT. As protein: CASSPIPGAPFGFF. Full variable domain (outside the CDR3, taken from reference TRBV18 and TRBJ1-4): NAGVMQNPRHLVRRRGQEARLRCSPMKGHSHVYWYRQLPEEGLKFMVYLQKENIIDESGMPKERFSAEFPKEGPSILRIQQVVRGDSAAYFCASSPIPGAPFGFFGSGTQLSVL.

The CDR3 DNA is TGTGCCAGTAGTATAGGAATAGGGTACGAGCAGTACTTC. Translated: CASSIGIGYEQYF. The gene calls are TRBV19 and TRBJ2-7; D unresolved. Trimming took 1 base from V and 4 from J, leaving 8 bases between them. Per germline, CDR1 LNHDA and CDR2 SQIVND (reference sequence). This CDR3 contains 13 residues. Combining the CDR3 with reference TRBV19 and TRBJ2-7 gives the whole variable domain DGGITQSPKYLFRKEGQNVTLSCEQNLNHDAMYWYRQDPGQGLRLIYYSQIVNDFQKGDIAEGYSVSREKKESFPLTVTSAQKNPTAFYLCASSIGIGYEQYFGPGTRLTVT.

The rearrangement joins TRBV5-1 to TRBJ1-4; D is ambiguous. Per the germline V gene, CDR1 is SGHRS and CDR2 is YFSETQ. V was shortened by 5 bases and J by 1 base, with 15 bases between the two germline ends. The CDR3 consists of 16 residues. CDR3 nucleotides: TGCGCCAGCAGATCAGGTGTGGAGGAAACTAATGAAAAACTGTTTTTT. This sequence encodes CASRSGVEETNEKLFF.

J is TRBJ2-1 and V is TRBV20-1; no clear D gene. This CDR3 is built from 11 residues. V was cut by 6 bases and J by 9 bases, with 12 bases left in between. Germline CDR1 reads DFQATT; CDR2 reads SNEGSKA (reference sequence). The CDR3 DNA reads TGCAGTGCGGTAGTCTGGGCTGAGCAGTTCTTC. Encoded protein: CSAVVWAEQFF.

This clone appeared a few times. The chain recombines TRBV6-1 with TRBJ2-7; the D gene could be TRBD1 or TRBD2 (5 bases each). The V end lost 4 bases, the J end lost 0 bases, and 19 bases lay between the germline ends. The CDR3 is 17 amino acids. The V gene's germline CDR1 is MNHNS and CDR2 SASEGT. The CDR3 nucleotides read TGTGCCAGCAGTGCAGCCCAGAGGGGTACGATCTCCTACGAGCAGTACTTC. Amino acids: CASSAAQRGTISYEQYF.

Note on this clone: One end of the junction fails to match germline, which may point to a read error. Within the sample, other DNA sequences also encode this same CDR3. The chain combines TRBV19 with TRBJ2-3; 16 bases are a match to TRBD2. Looked up from germline, CDR1 is LNHDA and CDR2 is SQIVND (reference sequence). The CDR3 is 20 residues long. CDR3 region: CASSRLPGLAGGRMTDTQYF. The CDR3 nucleotides are TGCGCCAGTAGTCGTCTTCCGGGACTAGCGGGGGGGCGAATGACAGATACGCAGTATTTT.